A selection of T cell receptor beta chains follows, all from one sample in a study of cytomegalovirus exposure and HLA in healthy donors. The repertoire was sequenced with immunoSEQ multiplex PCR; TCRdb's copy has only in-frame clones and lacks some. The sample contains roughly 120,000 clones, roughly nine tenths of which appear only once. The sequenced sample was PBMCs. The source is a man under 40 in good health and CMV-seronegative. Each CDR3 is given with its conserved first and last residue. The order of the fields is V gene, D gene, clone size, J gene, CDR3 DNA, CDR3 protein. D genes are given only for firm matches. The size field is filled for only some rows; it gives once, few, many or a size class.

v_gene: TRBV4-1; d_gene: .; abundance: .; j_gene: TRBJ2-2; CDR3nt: TGCGCCAGCAGCCAAGACCTGACAGAATTCACCGGGGAGCTGTTTTTT; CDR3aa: CASSQDLTEFTGELFF
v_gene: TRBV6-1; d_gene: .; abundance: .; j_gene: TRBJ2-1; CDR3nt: TGTGCCAGCAGTGCCCTTAGGGGGGGTCACGAGCAGTTCTTC; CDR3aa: CASSALRGGHEQFF
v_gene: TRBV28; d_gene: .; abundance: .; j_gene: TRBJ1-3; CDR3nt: TGTGCCAGCAGTTTCGCGGGGTCGGGCAGGGAGGGAAACACCATATATTTT; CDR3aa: CASSFAGSGREGNTIYF
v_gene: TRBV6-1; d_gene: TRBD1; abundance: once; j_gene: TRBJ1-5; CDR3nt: TGTGCCAGCACCTCCTTAGGAGGGGGCCAGCCCCAGCATTTT; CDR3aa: CASTSLGGGQPQHF
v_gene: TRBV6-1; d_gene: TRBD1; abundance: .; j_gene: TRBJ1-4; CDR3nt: TGTGCCAGCAGTACGGGACAGGGAAGGCAAAAACTGTTTTTT; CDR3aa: CASSTGQGRQKLFF
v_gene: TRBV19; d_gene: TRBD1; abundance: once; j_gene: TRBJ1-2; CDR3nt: TGTGCCAGTAGTATAGATTACTCGACAGGGTACACCTTC; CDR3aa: CASSIDYSTGYTF
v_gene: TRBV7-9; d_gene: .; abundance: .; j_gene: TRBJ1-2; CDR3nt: TGTGCCAGCAGCCCACAGAGTAACTATGGCTACACCTTC; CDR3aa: CASSPQSNYGYTF
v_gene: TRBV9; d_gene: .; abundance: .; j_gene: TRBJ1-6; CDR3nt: TGTGCCAGCAGCGGCGATAATTCACCCCTCCACTTT; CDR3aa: CASSGDNSPLHF
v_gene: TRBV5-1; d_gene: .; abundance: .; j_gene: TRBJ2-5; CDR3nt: TGCGCCAGTACCCCGGGACACCTCCAAGAGACCCAGTACTTC; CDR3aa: CASTPGHLQETQYF
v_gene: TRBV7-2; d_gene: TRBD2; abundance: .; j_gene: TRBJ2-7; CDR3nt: TGTGCCAGCTCCCAAGCGGGGGTCGAGCAGTACTTC; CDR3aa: CASSQAGVEQYF
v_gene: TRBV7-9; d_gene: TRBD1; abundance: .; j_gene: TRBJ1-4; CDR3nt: TGTGCCAGCAGCCACAGCCAGGGGGAGATGGATGAAAAACTGTTTTTT; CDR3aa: CASSHSQGEMDEKLFF
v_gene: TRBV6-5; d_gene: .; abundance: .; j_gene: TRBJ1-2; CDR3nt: TGTGCCAGCAGTTACACCCGGGGCAGGGGAGGGTATGGCTACACCTTC; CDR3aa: CASSYTRGRGGYGYTF
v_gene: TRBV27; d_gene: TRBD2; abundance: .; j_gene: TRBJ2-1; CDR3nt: TGTGCCAGCAGTTACCGGGGGGGCCGTGAGCAGTTCTTC; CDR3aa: CASSYRGGREQFF
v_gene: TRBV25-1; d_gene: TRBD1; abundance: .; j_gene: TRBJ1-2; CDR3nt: TGTGCCAGCAGTGAATCCCTGACAGGGAGCTATGGCTACACCTTC; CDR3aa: CASSESLTGSYGYTF
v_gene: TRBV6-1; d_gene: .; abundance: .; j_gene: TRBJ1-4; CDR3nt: TGTGCCAGCAGTGAACAGGGTGGTGAAAAACTGTTTTTT; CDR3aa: CASSEQGGEKLFF
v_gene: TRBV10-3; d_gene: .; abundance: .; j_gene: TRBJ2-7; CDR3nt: TGTGCCATCAGTGGCAGTAGCGATTACGAGCAGTACTTC; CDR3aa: CAISGSSDYEQYF
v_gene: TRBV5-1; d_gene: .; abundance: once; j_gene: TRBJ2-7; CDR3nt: TGCGCCAGCAGCTCAACAGGGTCCGAGCAGTACTTC; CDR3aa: CASSSTGSEQYF
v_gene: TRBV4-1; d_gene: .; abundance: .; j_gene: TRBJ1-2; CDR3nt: TGCGCCAGCAGCCAAGAATCAGCGAGCGGAGGCGGCTACACCTTC; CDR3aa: CASSQESASGGGYTF
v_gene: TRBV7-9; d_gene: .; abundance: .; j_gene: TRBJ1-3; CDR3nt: TGTGCCAGCAGCTTAGCGGGGGCGAAAGGAAACACCATATATTTT; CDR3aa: CASSLAGAKGNTIYF
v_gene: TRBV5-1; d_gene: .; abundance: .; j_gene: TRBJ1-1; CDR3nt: TGCGCCAGCAGAATGGGCACCGGGGACACTGAAGCTTTCTTT; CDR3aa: CASRMGTGDTEAFF
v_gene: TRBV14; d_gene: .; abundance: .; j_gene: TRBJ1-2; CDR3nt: TGTGCCAGCAGCCAAGCCCGGACTTGGGGCTACACCTTC; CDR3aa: CASSQARTWGYTF
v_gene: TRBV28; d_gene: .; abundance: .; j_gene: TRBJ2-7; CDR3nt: TGTGCCAGCAGTTCTGCTCTTTCCACGGGACACTTTCGTTACGAGCAGTACTTC; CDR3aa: CASSSALSTGHFRYEQYF